Reported below is one TCR beta chain. Its matching antigen is unknown. Primers for the PCR totalled 60 Vbeta and 13 Jbeta. Repertoires were generated with immunoSEQ multiplex PCR, while TCRdb's copy carries only in-frame clones and drops some. The sample lists approximately 72,000 clones; roughly 78% were seen once. This specimen belongs to a study of cytomegalovirus exposure and HLA in healthy donors. Study-level findings and limits: Immune exposure data for these donors was limited to CMV serostatus. Productive status was seen about 87% or about 30% of the time for most TCR beta V segments in an earlier analysis. The authors reported that TCR beta sequences could predict HLA-A and HLA-B alleles. These predictions were accurate for most subjects in the first cohort.

The germline CDR1 and CDR2 sequences are SGHTA and FQGNSA. The CDR3 is 12 amino acids. Trimming removed 4 bases from V and 2 bases from J, with 6 bases in between. What was sequenced was PBMCs. The V and J genes are TRBV7-2 and TRBJ2-7; D gene unclear. The clonotype originates from a man aged 18-30 years in good health and CMV-seronegative. CDR3 sequence (DNA): TGTGCCAGCAGCTCTTCGGCCTACGAGCAGTACTTC. It specifies CASSSSAYEQYF. Full variable domain (rest looked up from reference TRBV7-2 and TRBJ2-7): GAGVSQSPSNKVTEKGKDVELRCDPISGHTALYWYRQSLGQGLEFLIYFQGNSAPDKSGLPSDRFSAERTGGSVSTLTIQRTQQEDSAVYLCASSSSAYEQYFGPGTRLTVT.